This T cell receptor (beta chain) was captured in a study of PD-L1 blockade in urothelial cancer. This CDR3 region has 15 residues. V lost 5 bases and J lost 6; bases outside the gene matches: 10. Per the germline V gene, CDR1 is KGHSH and CDR2 is LQKENI. Sample time point: peripheral blood 6 weeks after treatment start. Sequencing was performed with immunoSEQ multiplex PCR; in TCRdb, only in-frame clones are kept and a portion is missing. Of some 39,000 clones listed, 80% to 90% are singletons. Sequenced here: PBMCs, sampled around atezolizumab (anti-PD-L1) treatment. This clonotype was obtained from a man between 65 and 85 years old with urothelial cancer. The chain employs TRBV18 and TRBJ2-4, with 7 bases identical to TRBD1. The CDR3 region is CASSYENRGTNIQYF. For the CDR3, the DNA is TGTGCCAGCTCATACGAAAACAGGGGAACAAACATTCAGTACTTC.